This paragraph covers one T cell receptor beta chain sequence. How the authors handled the data: Amplification of reference gene primers provided the estimated nucleated cell counts. Profiling relied on immunoSEQ multiplex PCR, and the TCRdb table lists in-frame clones only, not all of them. V, J and clone size are taken as reported in that table, and D and trimming were inferred from the DNA itself. The sample carries around 100,000 clones, roughly 80% recorded once. Seattle enrolled patients during active infection and tracked them longitudinally. CDR1 and CDR2 from the germline V gene are SGHAT and FQNNGV. CDR3 size: 14 residues. Unmatched junction bases numbered 10, after V lost 5 bases and J lost 10 bases. This sample is part of a study of blood T cell repertoires in COVID-19. Across the whole study: The cDNA or gDNA used as material had been derived from T cells, B-cell-depleted T cells, or PBMCs.

The genes are TRBV11-2 and TRBJ1-4, with TRBD1 matching over 7 bases. Material: peripheral blood. The TCR originated in a man older than 75 with COVID-19, enrolled during active disease. The CDR3 DNA is TGTGCCAGCAGCCAGGGGGTGGATGCTGGAAAACTGTTTTTT. Translating it yields CASSQGVDAGKLFF.